One and the same sample provided the 6 T cell receptor beta chains below, sequenced in a study of a mutant IDH1 vaccine in newly diagnosed glioma. Indicated time point: week 11, during vaccination. Each dose delivered 300 ug of mutant IDH1 20-mer peptide subcutaneously with imiquimod. Assay used: immunoSEQ multiplex PCR; TCRdb lists only in-frame clones, some missing. The sample has 30,000 to 45,000 clones, 75% to 90% seen once; the top ten hold about 15%. Their recognized antigens are unknown. Sequenced here: peripheral blood mononuclear cells (PBMCs), sampled from a glioma patient whose treatment included an IDH1 peptide vaccine. Every receptor here comes from a woman between 25 and 40 years old with glioma. Some clones in this sample may be carry-over from other donors' samples.

The chain joins TRBV4-1 to TRBJ2-5; D is possibly TRBD2 (5 bases). The DNA end lines up better with TRBJ2-7; the J call may be wrong. This CDR3 is built from 14 residues. Per the germline V gene, CDR1 is MGHRA and CDR2 is YSYEKL. The CDR3 DNA reads TGCGCCAGCAGCCAAGAGAGGGTTCGAGGCGAGCAGTACTTC. Amino acids: CASSQERVRGEQYF.

The chain combines TRBV4-1 with TRBJ2-1; D tentatively fits TRBD1 or TRBD2 (5 bases each). This CDR3 has 16 amino acids. V lost 0 bases, J lost 6 bases, and 15 bases lay in between. CDR1 MGHRA and CDR2 YSYEKL come from the germline V gene. The CDR3 spells CASSQDTGTSRNEQFF. CDR3 nucleotide sequence: TGCGCCAGCAGCCAAGACACCGGGACCTCACGCAATGAGCAGTTCTTC.

The chain uses TRBV4-2 and TRBJ2-7, with 7 bases aligning to TRBD1. This CDR3 contains 13 residues. Germline values: CDR1 LGHNA, CDR2 YNFKEQ. The V and J ends lost 4 bases and 4 bases, in that order; junction bases with no gene match: 4. CDR3 in amino acids: CASSPTGPYEQYF. CDR3 in DNA: TGTGCCAGCAGCCCGACAGGGCCGTACGAGCAGTACTTC.

This clone came up once. CDR3 in amino acids: CASVPGGRTTEAFF. The CDR3 nucleotides are TGTGCCAGCGTACCGGGGGGGCGCACCACTGAAGCTTTCTTT. The rearrangement links TRBV6-1 to TRBJ1-1; a weak D match, TRBD1 (6 bases). V dropped 8 bases and J dropped 4 bases, with 17 bases sitting between them. There are 14 residues in the CDR3. From germline, CDR1 is MNHNS and CDR2 SASEGT.

The chain carries TRBV30 and TRBJ1-5; D possibly corresponds to TRBD1 (6 bases). The V end was cut by 2 bases, the J end by 3 bases, with 11 bases between. Germline V gene lookup returns CDR1 GTSNPN and CDR2 SVGIG (reference sequence). This CDR3 is 14 amino acids long. Written as DNA, the CDR3 is TGTGCCTGGAGTAGGGGGGGTCCCAATCAGCCCCAGCATTTT. Translation gives CAWSRGGPNQPQHF. Combining the CDR3 with reference TRBV30 and TRBJ1-5 gives the whole variable domain SQTIHQWPATLVQPVGSPLSLECTVEGTSNPNLYWYRQAAGRGLQLLFYSVGIGQISSEVPQNLSASRPQDRQFILSSKKLLLSDSGFYLCAWSRGGPNQPQHFGDGTRLSIL.

The V gene is TRBV30, the J gene TRBJ2-7; 13 nucleotides match TRBD2. Germline values: CDR1 GTSNPN, CDR2 SVGIG (reference sequence). J was trimmed by 6 bases and V by 2 bases; bases with no gene match: 7. CDR3 length: 15 residues. The CDR3 spells CAWSSKGLAGAEQYF. In DNA, the CDR3 is TGTGCCTGGAGTAGCAAAGGACTAGCGGGAGCCGAGCAGTACTTC.